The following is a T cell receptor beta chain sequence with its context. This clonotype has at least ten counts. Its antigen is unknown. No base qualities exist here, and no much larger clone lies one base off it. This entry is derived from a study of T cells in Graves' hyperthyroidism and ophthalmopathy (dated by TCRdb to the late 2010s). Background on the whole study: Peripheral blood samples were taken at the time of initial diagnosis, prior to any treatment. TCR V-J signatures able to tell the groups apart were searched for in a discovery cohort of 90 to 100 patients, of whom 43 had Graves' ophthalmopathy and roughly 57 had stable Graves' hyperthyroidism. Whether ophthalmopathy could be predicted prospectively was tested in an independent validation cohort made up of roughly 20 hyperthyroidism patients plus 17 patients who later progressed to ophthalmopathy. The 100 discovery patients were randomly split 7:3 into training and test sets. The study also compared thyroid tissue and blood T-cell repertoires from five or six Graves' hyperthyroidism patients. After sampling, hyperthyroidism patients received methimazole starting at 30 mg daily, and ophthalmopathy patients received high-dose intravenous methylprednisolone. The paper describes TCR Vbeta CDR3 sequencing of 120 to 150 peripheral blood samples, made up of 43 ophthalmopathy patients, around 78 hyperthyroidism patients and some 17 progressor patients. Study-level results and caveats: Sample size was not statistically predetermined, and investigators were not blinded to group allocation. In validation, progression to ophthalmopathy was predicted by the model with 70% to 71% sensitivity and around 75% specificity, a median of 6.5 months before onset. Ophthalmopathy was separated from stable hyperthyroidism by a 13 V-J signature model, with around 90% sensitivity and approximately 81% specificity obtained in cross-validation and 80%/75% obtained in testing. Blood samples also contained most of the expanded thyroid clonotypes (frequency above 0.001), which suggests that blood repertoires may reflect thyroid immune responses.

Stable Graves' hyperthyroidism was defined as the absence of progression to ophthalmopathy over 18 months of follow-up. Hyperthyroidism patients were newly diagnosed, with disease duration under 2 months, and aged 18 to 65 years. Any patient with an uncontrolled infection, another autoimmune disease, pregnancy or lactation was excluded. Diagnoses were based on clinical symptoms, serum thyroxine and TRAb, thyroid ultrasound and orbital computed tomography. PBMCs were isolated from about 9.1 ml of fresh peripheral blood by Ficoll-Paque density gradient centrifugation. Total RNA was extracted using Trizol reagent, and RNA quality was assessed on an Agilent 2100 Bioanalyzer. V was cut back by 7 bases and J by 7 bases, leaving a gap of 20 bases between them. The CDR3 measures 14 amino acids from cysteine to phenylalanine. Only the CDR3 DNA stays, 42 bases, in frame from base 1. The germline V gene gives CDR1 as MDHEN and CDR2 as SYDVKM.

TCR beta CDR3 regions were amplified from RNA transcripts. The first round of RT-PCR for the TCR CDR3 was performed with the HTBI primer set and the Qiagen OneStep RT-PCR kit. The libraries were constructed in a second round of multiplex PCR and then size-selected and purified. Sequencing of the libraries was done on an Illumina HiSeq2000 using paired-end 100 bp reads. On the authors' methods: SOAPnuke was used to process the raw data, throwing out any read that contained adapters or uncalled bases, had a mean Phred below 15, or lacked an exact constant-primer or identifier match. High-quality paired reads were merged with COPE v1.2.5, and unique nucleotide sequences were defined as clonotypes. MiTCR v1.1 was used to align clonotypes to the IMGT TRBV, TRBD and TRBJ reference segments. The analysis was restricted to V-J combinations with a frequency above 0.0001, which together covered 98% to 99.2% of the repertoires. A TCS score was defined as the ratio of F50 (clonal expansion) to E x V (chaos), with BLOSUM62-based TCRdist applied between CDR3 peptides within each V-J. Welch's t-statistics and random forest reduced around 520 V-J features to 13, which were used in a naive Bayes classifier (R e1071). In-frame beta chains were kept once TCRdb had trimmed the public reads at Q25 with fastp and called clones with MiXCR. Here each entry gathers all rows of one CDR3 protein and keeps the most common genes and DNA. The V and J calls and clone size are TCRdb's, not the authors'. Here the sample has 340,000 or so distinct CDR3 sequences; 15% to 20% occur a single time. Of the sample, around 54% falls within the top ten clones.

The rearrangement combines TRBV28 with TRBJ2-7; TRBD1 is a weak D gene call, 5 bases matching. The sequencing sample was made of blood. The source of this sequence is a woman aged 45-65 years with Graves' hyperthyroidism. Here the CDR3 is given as CASNSPLSPGEQYF. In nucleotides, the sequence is TGTGCCAGCAATTCCCCCCTTTCGCCAGGGGAGCAGTACTTC.